Presented here are 26 T cell receptor beta chains from one specimen sequenced in a study of blood T cell repertoires in COVID-19. Method: immunoSEQ multiplex PCR; TCRdb's copy keeps in-frame clones and lacks some. The sample has some 150,000 clones; around 92% are singletons. Sample: peripheral blood. The receptor set was obtained from a man in his fifties or sixties with acute or convalescent COVID-19.

The chain couples TRBV5-1 to TRBJ1-2; 11 bases map to TRBD1. Germline lookup yields CDR1 SGHRS and CDR2 YFSETQ. The V gene end was trimmed by 5 bases and the J gene end by 5 bases; junction bases not matched to a gene: 8. The CDR3 spans 15 residues. The CDR3 region has the DNA TGCGCCAGCAGGTGGACAGGGGGCGAAGGTTATGGCTACACCTTC. As protein: CASRWTGGEGYGYTF.

A single count supports this clone. J is TRBJ1-6 and V is TRBV10-3, with 7 bases fitting TRBD1. Looked up from germline, CDR1 is ENHRY and CDR2 is SYGVKD. CDR3 length: 13 residues. V trimming: 2 bases; J trimming: 10 bases; junction bases outside the gene matches: 2. This CDR3 is CAISEGDRSPLHF. CDR3 sequence (DNA): TGTGCCATCAGTGAGGGGGACAGATCACCCCTCCACTTT.

The rearrangement joins TRBV7-7 to TRBJ2-1, with 7 bases lining up with TRBD2. Germline V gene data show CDR1 as SSHAT and CDR2 as FNYEAQ (reference sequence). The CDR3 runs 14 residues. The ends lost 3 bases at V and 9 bases at J; junction bases unmatched: 8. Here the CDR3 reads CASSLRTRDAEQFF. CDR3 nucleotide sequence: TGTGCCAGCAGCTTGAGGACTAGGGATGCTGAGCAGTTCTTC.

This sequence joins TRBV6-5 and TRBJ1-5; D is ambiguous. In germline, CDR1 is MNHEY, CDR2 SVGAGI. The V gene lost 7 bases and the J gene lost 4 bases, with 11 bases spanning the gap. This CDR3 comprises 13 residues. CDR3 sequence: CASKRAPNQPQHF. CDR3 nucleotides: TGTGCCAGCAAGCGGGCTCCAAATCAGCCCCAGCATTTT.

This clone was detected only once. This chain uses TRBV24-1 with TRBJ2-3; TRBD1 agrees at 10 bases. V shed 3 bases and J 2 bases; nucleotides not matched to a gene: 13. The length of the CDR3 is 19 residues. Germline CDR1 and CDR2: KGHDR and SFDVKD. CDR3 amino acids: CATSDPTAGTGVLTDTQYF. CDR3 coding DNA: TGTGCCACCAGTGATCCGACCGCCGGGACAGGGGTCCTCACAGATACGCAGTATTTT.

This sequence joins TRBV5-8 and TRBJ1-2; D call uncertain. Germline V gene sequence: CDR1 SGHTS, CDR2 YDEGEE. This CDR3 has 13 amino acids. The V gene lost 0 bases and the J gene lost 1 base, with 4 bases spanning the gap. This CDR3 reads CASSLARNYGYTF. CDR3 bases: TGTGCCAGCAGCTTGGCGCGTAACTATGGCTACACCTTC.

V is TRBV7-2 and J is TRBJ2-7, with 9 bases aligning to TRBD1. With 3 bases clipped from V and 3 bases from J, the junction kept 6 bases outside the gene matches. Germline V gene lookup returns CDR1 SGHTA and CDR2 FQGNSA. The CDR3 has 15 residues. For the CDR3, the DNA is TGTGCCAGCAGCTTCACGGACAGGGGCTTCTACGAGCAGTACTTC. Translation: CASSFTDRGFYEQYF.

The rearrangement uses TRBV4-2 and TRBJ2-7; 9 bases map to TRBD2. Unmatched junction bases numbered 7, after V lost 4 bases and J lost 3 bases. CDR1 and CDR2 from the germline V gene are LGHNA and YNFKEQ. The CDR3 runs to 15 residues. This CDR3 is CASSLLAGPSYEQYF. In nucleotides, the CDR3 is TGTGCCAGCAGCCTACTAGCGGGCCCTAGCTACGAGCAGTACTTC.

The chain uses TRBV11-2 and TRBJ2-2, with TRBD1 identical over 10 bases. V dropped 5 bases and J dropped 0; count of bases not matched to a gene: 9. Germline V CDR1 and CDR2: SGHAT, FQNNGV. The CDR3 consists of 18 residues. The CDR3 is CASSQLGTGASNTGELFF. In DNA form, the CDR3 reads TGTGCCAGCAGCCAGCTCGGGACAGGGGCCTCGAACACCGGGGAGCTGTTTTTT.

J is TRBJ1-3 and V is TRBV3-1 (or the pseudogene TRBV3-2), with 8 bases aligning to TRBD1. Trimming at V came to 1 base and at J to 5 bases, leaving 4 bases not matched to a gene. The CDR3 is 15 residues long. From germline, CDR1 is LGHDT and CDR2 YNNKEL (reference sequence). This CDR3 reads CASSQARQGRNTIYF. The DNA of the CDR3 is TGTGCCAGCAGCCAAGCCCGACAGGGGAGAAACACCATATATTTT.

As for this clone: A read error is likely, as this CDR3 ends without the conserved phenylalanine or tryptophan. It is unclear where the CDR3 begins or ends on the DNA, so no DNA is shown, and the CDR3 is as TCRdb lists it. This chain links TRBV19 with TRBJ2-3; the table names TRBD2, a call not compared with the DNA. Germline assignment: CDR1 LNHDA and CDR2 SQIVND (reference sequence). The CDR3 length equals 13 residues, ends included. This CDR3 reads CASSISQWSNLEI.

This clone was seen a single time. A read error may account for a junction end that differs from germline. This chain joins TRBV6-1 and TRBJ1-6; weak D call: TRBD1 (5 bases). Germline loops: CDR1 MNHNS, CDR2 SASEGT. The CDR3 length is 14 residues. The CDR3 loop is CASSELDRDSRPVF. CDR3 DNA: TGTGCCAGCAGTGAATTGGATAGGGACTCGCGCCCGGTCTTT.

CDR3 protein: CASSFASGGGDTQYF. DNA for the CDR3: TGCGCCAGCAGTTTTGCTAGCGGGGGAGGAGATACGCAGTATTTT. J is TRBJ2-3 and V is TRBV5-1, with 10 bases fitting TRBD2. J was trimmed by 5 bases and V by 5 bases; bases with no gene match: 8. There are 15 residues in the CDR3. Germline V gives CDR1 SGHRS, CDR2 YFSETQ.

The chain carries TRBV6-5 and TRBJ1-5, with 10 bases identical to TRBD1. This CDR3 contains 15 residues. Germline V lookup: CDR1 MNHEY, CDR2 SVGAGI. Trimming cost V 5 bases and J 6 bases; bases outside gene matches: 7. CDR3 amino acids: CASSRDRGPGQPQHF. CDR3 nucleotide sequence: TGTGCCAGCAGTCGAGACAGGGGGCCGGGTCAGCCCCAGCATTTT.

The rearrangement links TRBV23-1 to TRBJ1-2; the match to TRBD1 covers 7 bases. TRBV23-1 is flagged as an ORF with uncertain function. V trimming: 2 bases; J trimming: 6 bases; junction bases outside the gene matches: 6. This CDR3 contains 14 residues. The CDR3 spells CASSQHRGGDGYTF. Written as DNA, the CDR3 is TGCGCCAGCAGTCAACACAGGGGCGGCGATGGCTACACCTTC.

This sequence joins TRBV30 and TRBJ2-1; 11 bases align to TRBD2. The CDR3 is made up of 17 amino acids. CDR1 and CDR2 from the germline V gene are GTSNPN and SVGIG (reference sequence). The V segment lost 1 base and the J segment 2 bases; nucleotides outside the gene matches: 7. The CDR3 DNA follows: TGTGCCTGGAGTGGCCCTAGCGGGGGGAGGACCTACAATGAGCAGTTCTTC. It encodes CAWSGPSGGRTYNEQFF.

The V call is TRBV19, the J call TRBJ2-1; D is possibly TRBD2 (5 bases). Between the trimmed V and J ends, which lost 7 bases and 5 bases, there was a span of 15 bases. There are 14 residues in the CDR3. Germline loops: CDR1 LNHDA, CDR2 SQIVND (reference sequence). This CDR3 reads CASTWSGSNNEQFF. The CDR3 DNA is TGTGCCAGTACGTGGTCGGGGTCTAACAATGAGCAGTTCTTC.

CDR3 sequence: CASSLTRGGGYGYTF. CDR3 nucleotide sequence: TGTGCCAGCAGCTTGACCCGGGGAGGGGGATATGGCTACACCTTC. The genes are TRBV5-5 and TRBJ1-2; possible D gene TRBD1, 6 bases. V was clipped by 1 base and J by 5 bases, with 15 bases between them. The V gene's germline CDR1 is SGHKS and CDR2 YYEKEE (reference sequence). The CDR3 consists of 15 residues.

The chain carries TRBV30 and TRBJ2-7; D ambiguous. Germline assignment: CDR1 GTSNPN and CDR2 SVGIG (reference sequence). The CDR3 loop spans 12 amino acids. V was trimmed by 2 bases and J by 4 bases, leaving 9 bases between them. CDR3 in amino acids: CAWSSQLYEQYF. CDR3 nucleotides: TGTGCCTGGAGTAGTCAACTTTACGAGCAGTACTTC.

V and J are TRBV6-5 and TRBJ2-5; 9 nucleotides agree with TRBD1. Per germline, CDR1 MNHEY and CDR2 SVGAGI. CDR3 length: 13 amino acids. With V trimmed by 7 bases and J by 4 bases, 4 bases remained unmatched. The CDR3: CASIQDRGETQYF. The CDR3 bases are TGTGCCAGCATTCAGGACAGGGGAGAGACCCAGTACTTC.

The sample holds a few counts of this clone. This chain uses TRBV7-2 with TRBJ1-2; TRBD1 might be the D (5 bases). The CDR3 length is 15 residues. CDR1 and CDR2 (germline): SGHTA, FQGNSA. V was pared by 5 bases and J by 0 bases, with 13 bases between. CDR3 in amino acids: CASSPDSKPNYGYTF. In nucleotides, the CDR3 is TGTGCCAGCAGCCCCGACAGCAAACCTAACTATGGCTACACCTTC.

The CDR3 DNA reads as TGTGCCAGCAGCCCTGGGACAAAGACAGTCAATGAGCAGTTCTTC. Translation: CASSPGTKTVNEQFF. The chain employs TRBV7-2 and TRBJ2-1; possibly TRBD1 for D (6 bases). Looked up from germline, CDR1 is SGHTA and CDR2 is FQGNSA. The CDR3 extends over 15 amino acids. Trimming removed 5 bases at V and 6 bases at J, with 17 bases between.

The chain carries TRBV24-1 and TRBJ1-5; tentatively, D is TRBD1 (5 bases). Per the germline V gene, CDR1 is KGHDR and CDR2 is SFDVKD. Trimming left V 5 bases short and J 6 bases short, with 13 bases between. This CDR3 comprises 14 residues. The CDR3 DNA is TGTGCCACCAGTGTTGCAGGGTCTGCTCAGCCCCAGCATTTT. Translated: CATSVAGSAQPQHF.

The J gene is TRBJ2-5, the V gene TRBV30, with D perhaps matching TRBD1 (5 bases). This CDR3 has 15 residues. Per the germline V gene, CDR1 is GTSNPN and CDR2 is SVGIG (reference sequence). V was pared by 0 bases and J by 4 bases, with 15 bases between. CDR3 region: CAWSVPGARPETQYF. CDR3 nucleotides: TGTGCCTGGAGTGTCCCTGGGGCTAGGCCAGAGACCCAGTACTTC. The variable domain in full, completed from reference TRBV30 and TRBJ2-5, reads SQTIHQWPATLVQPVGSPLSLECTVEGTSNPNLYWYRQAAGRGLQLLFYSVGIGQISSEVPQNLSASRPQDRQFILSSKKLLLSDSGFYLCAWSVPGARPETQYFGPGTRLLVL.

This clone came up a few times. The chain links TRBV7-2 to TRBJ1-5, with 7 bases identical to TRBD1. Germline V gives CDR1 SGHTA, CDR2 FQGNSA. With 5 bases clipped from V and 7 bases from J, the junction kept 14 bases outside the gene matches. The CDR3 is 16 residues long. CDR3 loop: CASSSRDRELGQPQHF. CDR3 DNA: TGTGCCAGCAGCAGCCGCGACAGGGAGCTTGGGCAGCCCCAGCATTTT.

This clone has a handful of counts. The genes are TRBV7-9 and TRBJ1-6, with TRBD1 as a possible D gene (6 bases). Between the trimmed V and J ends, which lost 5 bases and 7 bases, there was a span of 12 bases. Germline V gene sequence: CDR1 SEHNR, CDR2 FQNEAQ (reference sequence). This CDR3 is 14 amino acids long. The CDR3 DNA is TGTGCCAGCAGCCCCGACAGGCGGAATTCACCCCTCCACTTT. Its translation: CASSPDRRNSPLHF.